Detailed here is one TCR beta chain. This entry belongs to a study of radiotherapy plus CTLA-4 blockade in lung cancer. The assay was immunoSEQ multiplex PCR, and TCRdb's table has in-frame clones only and misses some. The sample lists about 1,500 clones, about 85% occurring once. The study treated chemo-refractory metastatic non-small-cell lung cancer patients with focal radiation plus ipilimumab CTLA-4 blockade. Trimming at V came to 6 bases and at J to 5 bases, leaving 4 bases not matched to a gene. This CDR3 comprises 13 residues. CDR1 is LGHNT, CDR2 FRNRAP, per germline. This specimen was tumor tissue, taken from a patient treated with radiotherapy plus ipilimumab. This sequence joins TRBV12-5 and TRBJ2-5, with 9 bases aligning to TRBD1. This clonotype originated in a human donor with non-small cell lung cancer who had a complete response to radiotherapy plus ipilimumab. The CDR3 loop reads CASGNTGGETQYF. DNA for the CDR3: TGTGCTAGTGGCAATACAGGGGGCGAGACCCAGTACTTC. The entire variable domain, with the rest obtained from reference TRBV12-5 and TRBJ2-5, is as follows: DARVTQTPRHKVTEMGQEVTMRCQPILGHNTVFWYRQTMMQGLELLAYFRNRAPLDDSGMPKDRFSAEMPDATLATLKIQPSEPRDSAVYFCASGNTGGETQYFGPGTRLLVL.